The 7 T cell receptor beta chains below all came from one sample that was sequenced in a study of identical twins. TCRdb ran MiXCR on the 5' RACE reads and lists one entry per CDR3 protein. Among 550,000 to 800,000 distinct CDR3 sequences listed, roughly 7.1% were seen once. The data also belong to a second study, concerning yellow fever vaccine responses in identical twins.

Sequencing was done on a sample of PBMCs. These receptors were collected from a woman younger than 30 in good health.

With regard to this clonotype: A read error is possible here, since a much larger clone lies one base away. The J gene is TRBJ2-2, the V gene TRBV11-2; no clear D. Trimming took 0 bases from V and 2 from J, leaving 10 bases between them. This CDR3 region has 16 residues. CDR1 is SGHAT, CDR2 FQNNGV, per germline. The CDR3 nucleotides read TGTGCCAGCAGCTTAGATGGCAAGCAAAACACCGGGGAGCTGTTTTTT. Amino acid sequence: CASSLDGKQNTGELFF. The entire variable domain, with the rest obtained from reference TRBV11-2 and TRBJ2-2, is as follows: EAGVAQSPRYKIIEKRQSVAFWCNPISGHATLYWYQQILGQGPKLLIQFQNNGVVDDSQLPKDRFSAERLKGVDSTLKIQPAKLEDSAVYLCASSLDGKQNTGELFFGEGSRLTVL.

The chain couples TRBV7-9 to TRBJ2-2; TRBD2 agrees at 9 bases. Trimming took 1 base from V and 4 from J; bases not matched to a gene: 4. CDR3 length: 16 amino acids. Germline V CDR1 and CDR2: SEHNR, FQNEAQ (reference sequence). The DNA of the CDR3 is TGTGCCAGCAGCTTAGTAGCGGGGGCCAGCACCGGGGAGCTGTTTTTT. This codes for CASSLVAGASTGELFF. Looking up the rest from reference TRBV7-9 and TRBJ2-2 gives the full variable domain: DTGVSQNPRHKITKRGQNVTFRCDPISEHNRLYWYRQTLGQGPEFLTYFQNEAQLEKSRLLSDRFSAERPKGSFSTLEIQRTEQGDSAMYLCASSLVAGASTGELFFGEGSRLTVL.

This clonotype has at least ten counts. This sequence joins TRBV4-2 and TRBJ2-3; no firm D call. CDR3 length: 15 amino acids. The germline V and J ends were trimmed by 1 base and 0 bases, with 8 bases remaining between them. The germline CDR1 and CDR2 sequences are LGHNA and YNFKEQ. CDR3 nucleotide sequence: TGTGCCAGCAGCCAAGGGGGTTTTAGCACAGATACGCAGTATTTT. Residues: CASSQGGFSTDTQYF.

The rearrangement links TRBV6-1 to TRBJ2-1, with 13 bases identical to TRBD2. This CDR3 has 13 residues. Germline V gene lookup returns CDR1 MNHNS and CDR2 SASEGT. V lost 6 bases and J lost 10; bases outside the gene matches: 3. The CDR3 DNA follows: TGTGCCAGCAGACAGGGACTAGCGGGGGAGCAGTTCTTC. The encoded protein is CASRQGLAGEQFF.

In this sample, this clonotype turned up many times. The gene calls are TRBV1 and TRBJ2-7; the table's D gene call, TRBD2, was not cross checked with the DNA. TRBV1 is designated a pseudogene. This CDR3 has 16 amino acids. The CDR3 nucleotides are TGCACCAGCTTCAAAGAGCGGGAAAAGCCGGCCTACGAGCAGTACGTC. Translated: CTSFKEREKPAYEQYV.

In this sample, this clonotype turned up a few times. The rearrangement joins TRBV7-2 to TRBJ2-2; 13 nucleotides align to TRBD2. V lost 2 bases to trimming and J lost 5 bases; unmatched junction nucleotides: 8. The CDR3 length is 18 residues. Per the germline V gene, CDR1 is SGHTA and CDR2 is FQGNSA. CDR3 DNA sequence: TGTGCCAGCAGCTTAAGCGCAGGGACTAGCGGGAAAACCGGGGAGCTGTTTTTT. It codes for CASSLSAGTSGKTGELFF.

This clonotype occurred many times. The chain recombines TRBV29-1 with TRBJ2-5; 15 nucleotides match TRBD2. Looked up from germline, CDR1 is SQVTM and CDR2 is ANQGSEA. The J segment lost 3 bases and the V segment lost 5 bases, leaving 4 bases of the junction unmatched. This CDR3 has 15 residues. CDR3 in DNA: TGCAGCGTTCAGCGGACTAGCGGGGGGGAAGAGACCCAGTACTTC. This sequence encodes CSVQRTSGGEETQYF.